This paragraph reports one T cell receptor beta chain. Ages ranged from about 18 to 100 years, with residence in some 25 US areas. Clinical history as reported by participants underpinned cohort assignment. The data stem from a study of blood T cell repertoires in COVID-19. Profiling relied on immunoSEQ multiplex PCR, and the TCRdb table lists in-frame clones only, not all of them. Here the sample spans approximately 220,000 clones, roughly 88% being singletons. The CDR3 is made up of 14 amino acids. Trimming took off 8 bases at V and 0 bases at J, with 11 bases between the two ends. CDR1 and CDR2 (germline): MNHEY, SMNVEV (reference sequence).

The clonotype was recovered from a woman aged 35 to 49 with acute COVID-19. Sequenced sample: PBMCs or T cells enriched from blood (not recorded which). The chain recombines TRBV27 with TRBJ2-1; D is possibly TRBD2 (6 bases). The CDR3 DNA is TGTGCCAGCGCATCTAGCGCCTCCTACAATGAGCAGTTCTTC. Amino acids: CASASSASYNEQFF.